Sequencing of this T cell receptor (beta chain) was carried out in a study of a mutant IDH1 vaccine in newly diagnosed glioma. Findings and caveats of the study: The occurrence of vaccine-induced immune responses was seen in more than 85% of patients.

TCRdb's table, derived via immunoSEQ multiplex PCR, lists solely in-frame clones and lacks some. The table records tens of thousands of clones, 81% of them present only once. Time point of the sample: week 35, safety follow-up. The vaccine gave 300 ug of a 20-mer mutant IDH1 peptide subcutaneously per dose. All eight of the vaccinations patients received fell in weeks 1, 3, 5, 7, 11, 15, 19 and 23. Each of the donors came in with new WHO grade 3 or 4 astrocytomas that were IDH1-mutant and ATRX-lost. About this clone: Its antigen is as yet unknown.

The sequencing used PBMCs, collected from a glioma patient whose treatment included an IDH1 peptide vaccine. The TCR was taken from a man aged 40-50 years with glioma.

CDR3 DNA sequence: TGTGCTAGTGGTTTGGAGATGTCGGGCAGGGTCTCGAACACTGAAGCTTTCTTT. Amino acid sequence: CASGLEMSGRVSNTEAFF. This chain joins TRBV12-5 and TRBJ1-1, with D tentatively TRBD1 (5 bases). CDR3 size: 18 residues. Germline values: CDR1 LGHNT, CDR2 FRNRAP. With 1 base removed from V and 1 base from J, the gap between germline ends came to 19 bases.